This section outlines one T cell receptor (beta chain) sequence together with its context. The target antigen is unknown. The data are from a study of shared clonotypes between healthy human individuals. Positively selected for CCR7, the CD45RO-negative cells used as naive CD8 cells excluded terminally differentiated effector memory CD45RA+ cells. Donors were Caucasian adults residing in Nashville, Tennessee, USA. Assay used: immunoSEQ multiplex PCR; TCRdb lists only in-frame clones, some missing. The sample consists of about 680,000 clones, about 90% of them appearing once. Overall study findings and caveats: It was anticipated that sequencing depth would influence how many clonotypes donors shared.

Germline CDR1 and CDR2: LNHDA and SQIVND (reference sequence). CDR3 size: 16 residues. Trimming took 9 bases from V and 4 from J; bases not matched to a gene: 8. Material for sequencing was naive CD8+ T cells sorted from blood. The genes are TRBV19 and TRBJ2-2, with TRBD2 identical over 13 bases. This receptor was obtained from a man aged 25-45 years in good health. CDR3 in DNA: TGTGCCAGCTACACTAGCGGGAGGGCCGGCACCGGGGAGCTGTTTTTT. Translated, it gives CASYTSGRAGTGELFF.